The next 12 T cell receptor beta chains were all read from a single sample in a study of control samples from healthy donors and cancer patients. Clones were read by immunoSEQ multiplex PCR, and TCRdb kept only the in-frame ones, dropping some. Found here are tens of thousands of clones, roughly nine tenths of them singletons; the top ten hold roughly an eighth. Sequences were obtained from blood. The receptors derive from a woman aged 65 to 85 in good health.

This chain joins TRBV2 and TRBJ1-2, with D maybe TRBD1 (5 bases). Germline CDR1 and CDR2: SNHLY and FYNNEI. V dropped 3 bases and J dropped 7 bases, with 18 bases sitting between them. The CDR3 is made up of 15 amino acids. The CDR3 nucleotides are TGTGCCAGCAGTGAGCGCCCAGGGTACGGCCCTGGCTACACCTTC. Translated, it gives CASSERPGYGPGYTF.

The chain employs TRBV19 and TRBJ1-5, with a weak D call TRBD1 (6 bases). There are 15 residues in the CDR3. Trimming stripped 6 bases from V and 4 bases from J, with 16 bases between. Germline CDR1 and CDR2: LNHDA and SQIVND (reference sequence). The CDR3 bases are TGTGCCAGTAGGCGGGGTACAGGGTGGAATCAGCCCCAGCATTTT. This encodes CASRRGTGWNQPQHF.

The chain recombines TRBV2 with TRBJ1-2, with D hard to call. V dropped 7 bases and J dropped 4 bases, with 10 bases sitting between them. CDR3 size: 12 residues. CDR1 and CDR2 from the germline V gene are SNHLY and FYNNEI. Here the CDR3 reads CASTTVGYGYTF. CDR3 sequence (DNA): TGTGCCAGCACAACGGTCGGCTATGGCTACACCTTC.

This clone has just one count. The chain has TRBV5-1 and TRBJ2-1; D not resolved. Germline V gene sequence: CDR1 SGHRS, CDR2 YFSETQ. With 3 bases removed from V and 8 bases from J, the gap between germline ends came to 9 bases. This CDR3 spans 12 amino acids. CDR3 DNA: TGCGCCAGCAGCTCACAAGGAGATGAGCAGTTCTTC. Its protein is CASSSQGDEQFF.

V and J are TRBV7-8 and TRBJ1-6; TRBD1 matches at 7 bases. J was trimmed by 5 bases and V by 3 bases; bases with no gene match: 1. There are 14 residues in the CDR3. CDR1 is SGHVS, CDR2 FQNEAQ, per germline. The chain's CDR3 is CASSLGQNNSPLHF. The CDR3, as DNA: TGTGCCAGCAGCTTGGGACAGAATAATTCACCCCTCCACTTT. Full variable domain (remainder filled in from reference TRBV7-8 and TRBJ1-6): GAGVSQSPRYKVAKRGQDVALRCDPISGHVSLFWYQQALGQGPEFLTYFQNEAQLDKSGLPSDRFFAERPEGSVSTLKIQRTQQEDSAVYLCASSLGQNNSPLHFGNGTRLTVT.

Only one count was recorded for this clone. This sequence joins TRBV19 and TRBJ2-1; no clear D gene. Germline CDR1 and CDR2: LNHDA and SQIVND (reference sequence). With 5 bases removed from V and 6 bases from J, the gap between germline ends came to 11 bases. The CDR3 spans 13 residues. In DNA form, the CDR3 reads TGTGCCAGTAGTGGGCGATGGGGCAATGAGCAGTTCTTC. It yields the protein CASSGRWGNEQFF.

The CDR3 region has the DNA TGCGCCAGCAGTTCCTCAGGGGGACACACTGAAGCTTTCTTT. Encoded protein: CASSSSGGHTEAFF. The gene calls are TRBV5-1 and TRBJ1-1; 7 positions agree with TRBD1. After removal of 5 bases from V and 3 bases from J, the junction contained 7 bases not matched to a gene. The V gene's germline CDR1 is SGHRS and CDR2 YFSETQ. CDR3 length: 14 residues.

The chain employs TRBV2 and TRBJ2-5; 7 bases agree with TRBD1. The CDR3 consists of 15 residues. Trimming cost V 1 base and J 2 bases; bases outside gene matches: 4. The germline V gene encodes CDR1 SNHLY and CDR2 FYNNEI. DNA of the CDR3: TGTGCCAGCAGTGAAGGGGTGGGACAGCAAGAGACCCAGTACTTC. This translates into CASSEGVGQQETQYF.

This clone was seen once. The chain combines TRBV18 with TRBJ2-1; no clear D gene. CDR1 and CDR2 (germline): KGHSH, LQKENI. The CDR3 consists of 13 residues. Trimming cost V 3 bases and J 9 bases, with 12 bases left between them. In DNA, the CDR3 is TGTGCCAGCTCACCGAGCGTTGGCGGTGAGCAGTTCTTC. Its protein product is CASSPSVGGEQFF.

The V call is TRBV12-3 or TRBV12-4, the J call TRBJ2-5, with TRBD2 as a possible D gene (5 bases). The CDR3 spans 13 residues. V lost 10 bases, J lost 7 bases, and 19 bases lay in between. The CDR3 protein is CATTAGNRGTQYF. The CDR3 DNA reads TGTGCCACCACGGCGGGTAATCGTGGGACCCAGTACTTC.

The V gene is TRBV10-1, the J gene TRBJ2-3; 8 bases map to TRBD1. The germline V gene has CDR1 WNHNN and CDR2 SYGVQD (reference sequence). J lost 5 bases, V lost 5 bases, and 12 bases had no gene match. The CDR3 consists of 16 residues. This CDR3 is CASSPNDRGSEDTQYF. CDR3 nucleotide sequence: TGCGCCAGCAGTCCCAACGACAGGGGCTCGGAAGATACGCAGTATTTT.

The rearrangement uses TRBV19 and TRBJ2-1; the match to TRBD2 covers 8 bases. Germline CDR1 reads LNHDA; CDR2 reads SQIVND (reference sequence). CDR3 length: 14 amino acids. V was clipped by 7 bases and J by 0 bases; unmatched bases: 2. CDR3 residues: CASKSGGSYNEQFF. The CDR3 region has the DNA TGTGCCAGTAAAAGCGGGGGCTCCTACAATGAGCAGTTCTTC.